A single sample is the source of the 19 T cell receptor beta chains below, sequenced in a study of CD8 T cells in Susac syndrome. An input of about 0.5 to 1 ug of RNA was subjected to reverse transcription using random hexamers. Using its own MiXCR run on the immunoSEQ multiplex PCR reads, TCRdb lists one record per CDR3 protein. The table has about 100,000 distinct CDR3 sequences, about 96% seen once. Sequences were obtained from CD8+ T cells from PBMCs. Every receptor here comes from a human donor with Susac syndrome.

This chain connects TRBV9 to TRBJ1-5; D is uncertain. With 0 bases removed from V and 0 bases from J, the gap between germline ends came to 10 bases. Germline V gene data show CDR1 as SGDLS and CDR2 as YYNGEE. This CDR3 comprises 16 residues. The CDR3 loop is CASSVANNYSNQPQHF. The CDR3 coding sequence is TGTGCCAGCAGCGTAGCTAATAACTATAGCAATCAGCCCCAGCATTTT.

The chain recombines TRBV2 with TRBJ1-6; TRBD1 agrees at 8 bases. Germline V gene data show CDR1 as SNHLY and CDR2 as FYNNEI. This CDR3 spans 16 amino acids. The junction had 14 bases not matched to a gene; V was cut back by 6 bases and J by 10 bases. CDR3 region: CASRDPGQGRESPLHF. The CDR3 DNA is TGTGCCAGCAGAGACCCTGGACAGGGAAGGGAATCACCCCTCCACTTT.

This clonotype occurred once. The chain has TRBV29-1 and TRBJ2-3; 10 positions match TRBD1. Germline CDR1 reads SQVTM; CDR2 reads ANQGSEA. There are 15 residues in the CDR3. The J segment lost 1 base and the V segment lost 6 bases, leaving 7 bases of the junction unmatched. CDR3 protein: CSVSGQGIGTDTQYF. CDR3 bases: TGCAGCGTATCGGGACAGGGGATTGGCACAGATACGCAGTATTTT.

The CDR3 DNA reads TGTGCCAGCAGCGAGGACTATACGCAGTATTTT. Encoded protein: CASSEDYTQYF. This sequence joins TRBV9 and TRBJ2-3, with D maybe TRBD2 (5 bases). The CDR3 is made up of 11 amino acids. Trimming took off 3 bases at V and 7 bases at J, with 6 bases between the two ends. The germline CDR1 and CDR2 sequences are SGDLS and YYNGEE.

The gene calls are TRBV9 and TRBJ2-7, with D perhaps matching TRBD1 or TRBD2 (5 bases each). Trimming pared 2 bases from V and 4 bases from J, leaving 22 bases between. The CDR3 spans 17 residues. CDR1 is SGDLS and CDR2 is YYNGEE in the germline V gene. The CDR3 nucleotides are TGTGCCAGCAGCGTCGGACCCCGGGACGGTCGTGGGTACGAGCAGTACTTC. It codes for CASSVGPRDGRGYEQYF.

The rearrangement joins TRBV3-1 to TRBJ2-5, with D hard to call. This CDR3 region has 16 residues. V lost 0 bases to trimming and J lost 3 bases, with 14 bases between them. Germline assignment: CDR1 LGHDT and CDR2 YNNKEL (reference sequence). In DNA, the CDR3 is TGTGCCAGCAGCCAAGAGATAGAATCCGTTGAAGAGACCCAGTACTTC. Amino acids: CASSQEIESVEETQYF.

V and J are TRBV25-1 and TRBJ2-2, with unresolved D. V lost 8 bases, J lost 7 bases, and 5 bases lay in between. This CDR3 spans 10 amino acids. Per germline, CDR1 MGHDK and CDR2 SYGVNS. In nucleotides, the CDR3 is TGTGCCAGCGATAACGGGGAGCTGTTTTTT. This translates into CASDNGELFF.

The chain has TRBV3-1 and TRBJ2-4; D unresolved. V shed 4 bases and J shed 9 bases, with 19 bases lying between them. The germline V gene has CDR1 LGHDT and CDR2 YNNKEL (reference sequence). The CDR3 is 15 amino acids. This CDR3 reads CASSLKATSRGIQYF. The CDR3 nucleotides read TGTGCCAGCAGCCTAAAGGCAACAAGTCGAGGCATTCAGTACTTC.

The V call is TRBV15, the J call TRBJ2-5; D remains unclear. CDR1 and CDR2 from the germline V gene are LNHNV and YYDKDF (reference sequence). The V gene lost 8 bases and the J gene lost 1 base, with 17 bases spanning the gap. There are 15 residues in the CDR3. CDR3 region: CATRAARWVQETQYF. The CDR3 DNA is TGTGCCACCCGGGCGGCCAGGTGGGTCCAAGAGACCCAGTACTTC.

V and J are TRBV9 and TRBJ2-1; D might be TRBD2 (6 bases). The germline CDR1 and CDR2 sequences are SGDLS and YYNGEE. Between the trimmed V and J ends, which lost 0 bases and 3 bases, there was a span of 10 bases. The CDR3 loop spans 15 amino acids. Here the CDR3 DNA reads TGTGCCAGCAGCGTAGAACCCGGGGGCTACAATGAGCAGTTCTTC. Translating gives CASSVEPGGYNEQFF.

The gene calls are TRBV29-1 and TRBJ2-1; 8 bases are shared with TRBD1. V dropped 4 bases and J dropped 1; count of bases not matched to a gene: 6. The CDR3 is 15 amino acids. Germline assignment: CDR1 SQVTM and CDR2 ANQGSEA. This chain's CDR3 is CSVASRTGSYNEQFF. DNA for the CDR3: TGCAGCGTTGCCTCAAGGACAGGGTCCTACAATGAGCAGTTCTTC.

The chain couples TRBV11-1 to TRBJ1-1; D gene unclear. The CDR3 length is 14 residues. The V gene lost 3 bases and the J gene lost 1 base, with 9 bases spanning the gap. Germline V gene data show CDR1 as SGHAT and CDR2 as FQDESV (reference sequence). CDR3 sequence: CASSLAQRNTEAFF. DNA for the CDR3: TGTGCCAGCAGCTTGGCACAGAGGAACACTGAAGCTTTCTTT.

This chain joins TRBV20-1 and TRBJ1-5, with D tentatively TRBD1 (6 bases). The CDR3 totals 14 residues. Deletions cut 5 bases from V and 1 base from J, with 12 bases between. The germline CDR1 and CDR2 sequences are DFQATT and SNEGSKA (reference sequence). CDR3 sequence (DNA): TGCAGTGCTTTACAGGGAGGAAGCAATCAGCCCCAGCATTTT. It is translated as CSALQGGSNQPQHF.

V gene TRBV9 combines with J gene TRBJ2-1; TRBD1 aligns across 7 bases. The CDR3 length is 15 residues. J was trimmed by 5 bases and V by 3 bases; bases with no gene match: 8. CDR1 is SGDLS and CDR2 is YYNGEE in the germline V gene. The CDR3 here is CASSERGGANNEQFF. CDR3 sequence (DNA): TGTGCCAGCAGCGAAAGAGGGGGCGCCAACAATGAGCAGTTCTTC.

Here the CDR3 reads CASSSSRGLYEQYF. The DNA for the CDR3 is TGTGCCAGCAGCTCGTCCAGGGGCCTCTACGAGCAGTACTTC. The chain couples TRBV7-9 to TRBJ2-7, with a tentative D call TRBD1 (6 bases). The CDR3 covers 14 residues. V lost 4 bases, J lost 3 bases, and 13 bases lay in between. Germline V gives CDR1 SEHNR, CDR2 FQNEAQ (reference sequence).

The chain carries TRBV29-1 and TRBJ1-2, with D possibly TRBD1 on 6 matching bases. Trimming left V 7 bases short and J 2 bases short, with 8 bases between. The CDR3 has 11 residues. Germline V gene data show CDR1 as SQVTM and CDR2 as ANQGSEA. The CDR3 loop is CSGQDNYGYTF. CDR3 nucleotide sequence: TGCAGCGGACAGGACAACTATGGCTACACCTTC.

The chain uses TRBV21-1 and TRBJ2-3; TRBD1, the D gene given by the table, was not confirmed from the DNA. TRBV21-1 counts as a pseudogene. The CDR3 extends over 16 amino acids. The CDR3 sequence: CASSPRGWGGTDTQYF. The CDR3 nucleotides are TGTGCCAGCAGCCCCAGGGGGTGGGGGGGCACAGATACGCAGTATTTT.

In its sample, this clonotype was seen a few times. The chain carries TRBV7-9 and TRBJ2-5; D is undetermined. Trimming removed 1 base at V and 5 bases at J, with 5 bases between. Per germline, CDR1 SEHNR and CDR2 FQNEAQ (reference sequence). The length of the CDR3 is 12 residues. CDR3 coding DNA: TGTGCCAGCAGCTTAGGGTTGGAGACCCAGTACTTC. It codes for CASSLGLETQYF.

The gene calls are TRBV13 and TRBJ2-7; possibly TRBD1 or TRBD2 for D (5 bases each). This CDR3 comprises 17 residues. V was trimmed by 5 bases and J by 0 bases, leaving 20 bases between them. Germline V gene sequence: CDR1 PRHDT, CDR2 FYEKMQ (reference sequence). In DNA form, the CDR3 reads TGTGCCAGCAGCCCACCCACGGGGCAGGGACCCTCCTACGAGCAGTACTTC. Translation: CASSPPTGQGPSYEQYF.